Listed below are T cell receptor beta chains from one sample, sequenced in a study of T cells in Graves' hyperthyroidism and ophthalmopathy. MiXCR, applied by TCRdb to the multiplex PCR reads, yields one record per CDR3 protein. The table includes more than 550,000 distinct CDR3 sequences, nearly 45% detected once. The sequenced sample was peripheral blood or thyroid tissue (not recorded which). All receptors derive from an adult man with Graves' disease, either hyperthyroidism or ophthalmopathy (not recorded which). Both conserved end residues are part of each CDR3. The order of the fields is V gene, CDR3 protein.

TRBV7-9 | CASSYGGYSNQPQHF
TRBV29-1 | CSRTGKGYTF
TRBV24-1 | CATVGRSNTEAFF
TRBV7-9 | CASSPDRVLGQPQHF
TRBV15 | CATSTFPGGTGEAFF
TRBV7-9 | CASSQSSSGNTIYF
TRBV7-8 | CASSLQGARHQPQHF
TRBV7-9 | CASRSGTGTYEQYF
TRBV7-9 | CASSLGQGGVAEQYF
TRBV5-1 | CASRWIDETEAFF
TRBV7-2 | CASSRDRAAETQYF